A selection of T cell receptor beta chains follows, all from one sample in a study of CD8+CD57+ T cells in acquired aplastic anemia. TCRdb reanalysed the reads using MiXCR and keeps one entry per CDR3 protein. The profile shows fewer than 300,000 distinct CDR3 sequences, about 80% of them singletons. Material for sequencing was sorted CD4+, CD8+, or CD8+CD57+ T cells (not recorded which) from PBMCs. These receptors were taken from a human donor with aplastic anemia. Both conserved end residues are part of each CDR3. Each record gives: V gene, clone size, D gene, J gene, CDR3 length, CDR3 DNA, CDR3 protein. The D gene is left open where the match is weak. Expanded clones get a size class; other rows say once, few or many, or leave the size out.

TRBV20-1,.,.,TRBJ1-3,12,TGCAGTGCTACGTTGGACGGAAACACCATATATTTT,CSATLDGNTIYF
TRBV15,.,TRBD1,TRBJ2-3,15,TGTGCCAGCAGCTGGGCTAGACAGGGGGGAGATGCGCAGTTTTTT,CASSWARQGGDAQFF
TRBV2,.,.,TRBJ1-1,15,TGTGCCAGCAGTGGTGGGGGGATCGAGAACCATGTAGTCTTCTTT,CASSGGGIENHVVFF
TRBV7-9,.,TRBD1,TRBJ1-1,15,TGTGCCAGCAGCTTTCAACTGACAGGGGGGAGCGAAGCGTTCTTT,CASSFQLTGGSEAFF
TRBV9,.,.,TRBJ2-7,14,TGTGCCAGCAGTGCCACCGGACAGTGCACAGAGCCGTACTTC,CASSATGQCTEPYF
TRBV7-2,.,.,TRBJ1-5,12,TGTGCCAGCGGCTTAGGTGGTGGGCCCCAGCAGTTT,CASGLGGGPQQF
TRBV6-1,.,.,TRBJ2-1,14,TGTGCCAGCAAGGATGCAAACAGGGAGGATGAGCAGTTCTTC,CASKDANREDEQFF
TRBV11-3,.,.,TRBJ1-1,18,TGCGCCAGCAGCCTATCCTCATCTCTGGGGCGGATGAACACTGAAGCTTTCTTT,CASSLSSSLGRMNTEAFF
TRBV7-9,.,.,TRBJ2-3,14,TGTGCCAGCAGCGTAGCTAGCCGCACAGATACGCAGTATTTT,CASSVASRTDTQYF
TRBV9,.,.,TRBJ2-3,14,TGTGCCAGCAGCTTAGCCGGGAACACCGATAAGCAGTATTTT,CASSLAGNTDKQYF
TRBV27,many,TRBD2,TRBJ2-1,12,TGTGCCAGTAGCGGGATGGGCAATGAGCAGTTCTTC,CASSGMGNEQFF
TRBV19,.,TRBD2,TRBJ2-1,15,TGTGCCAGTAGTATAGCTAGCGGAAACAATGATCAGTTGTTCTTC,CASSIASGNNDQLFF
TRBV5-1,.,.,TRBJ2-1,12,TGCGCCAGCAGCGATAATTACAATGAGCAGTTCTTC,CASSDNYNEQFF
TRBV24-1,.,.,TRBJ1-2,14,TGTGCCACCTCTACAGGGCAGGTCGGCTATGGCTACACCTTC,CATSTGQVGYGYTF
TRBV2,.,.,TRBJ2-2,12,TGTGCCAGCAGTCGTGGTTCCGGGGAGCTGTTTTTT,CASSRGSGELFF
TRBV5-5,once,.,TRBJ2-7,13,TGTGCCAGCAGCGTCAGCCTTGAAAGCGAGCAGTACTTC,CASSVSLESEQYF
TRBV20-1,.,.,TRBJ2-7,15,TGCAGTGCCAGTAGTTGGGGACGCGAGACCTACGAGCAGTACTTC,CSASSWGRETYEQYF
TRBV20-1,many,.,TRBJ1-1,13,TGCAGTGCTAGAAGGCTGGCGAACACTGAAGCTTTCTTT,CSARRLANTEAFF
TRBV7-2,.,.,TRBJ1-6,14,TGTGCCAGCAGCTTCGTAGCGGGAACGACCTACCAGCAGTTT,CASSFVAGTTYQQF
TRBV11-3,.,.,TRBJ2-7,15,TGTGCCAGCAGCTTAGACCTAGCAGGAGTCTACGAGCAGTACTTC,CASSLDLAGVYEQYF
TRBV3-1,many,TRBD1,TRBJ1-5,14,TGTGCCAGCAGCCCTACAGGGGGGGGTCAGCCCCAGCATTTT,CASSPTGGGQPQHF
TRBV19,.,TRBD1,TRBJ1-4,14,TGTGCCAGTAGTATGCGGGACAGGGATGAAAAACTGTTTTTT,CASSMRDRDEKLFF
TRBV9,.,.,TRBJ2-7,14,TGTGCCAGCAGCGCGGGGGCCCGACAGGGAGGAAACAACTTC,CASSAGARQGGNNF
TRBV7-2,.,TRBD1,TRBJ1-2,16,TGTGCCAGCAGCTTGACAGGGGGCGCGCTCTATGGCTACTACACCTTC,CASSLTGGALYGYYTF
TRBV7-9,.,.,TRBJ2-3,13,TGTGCCAGCAGCTTAGAACGAAGCGGTACGAGGTATTTT,CASSLERSGTRYF
TRBV11-3,few,.,TRBJ2-3,14,TGTGCCAGCAGCTTAGATGTGAGTGCCGATACGCAGTATTTT,CASSLDVSADTQYF
TRBV7-8,.,.,TRBJ2-3,14,TGTGCCAGCAGCTTACATCGAGATCCGAATACCCAGTACTTT,CASSLHRDPNTQYF
TRBV9,.,TRBD1,TRBJ1-4,16,TGTGCCAGCAGCGGGGGGGACCGACAGGGAGGAAACAAACTGTTTTTT,CASSGGDRQGGNKLFF
TRBV2,.,.,TRBJ2-5,14,TGTGCCAGCGGGGACGGCAGCGAGCAAGAGACCTATTTTTTC,CASGDGSEQETYFF
TRBV7-9,.,.,TRBJ1-1,15,TGTGCCAGCAGCTTTGATAGAAGCGGGGGCAGCGATGCGTTCTTT,CASSFDRSGGSDAFF
TRBV7-8,.,.,TRBJ1-2,15,TGTGCCAGCAGCTTTACTGGGGGCGGCGACGATGGCTACACCTTC,CASSFTGGGDDGYTF
TRBV7-8,.,.,TRBJ1-2,16,TGTGCCAGCAGCTTAGCGGGAGGAGGGCATAACCAGTACTACACCTTC,CASSLAGGGHNQYYTF
TRBV19,.,TRBD1,TRBJ2-2,20,TGTGCCAGTAGTCTTCCTCTTGACAGGGGTGCTTGGGGCTACACCGGGGAGCTGTTTTTT,CASSLPLDRGAWGYTGELFF
TRBV11-1,.,TRBD2,TRBJ2-7,15,TGTGCCAGCAGCTTTACTAGCGCGATGGGCTACGAGCAGTACTTC,CASSFTSAMGYEQYF
TRBV2,once,TRBD1,TRBJ1-1,14,TGTGCCAGCGTAAAGGGGGCGGATTCGGCTGAAGCTTACTTT,CASVKGADSAEAYF
TRBV9,.,.,TRBJ1-1,15,TGTGCCAGCAGCTTAGAACTAACGGGCCACACTGAAACTTTCTTT,CASSLELTGHTETFF